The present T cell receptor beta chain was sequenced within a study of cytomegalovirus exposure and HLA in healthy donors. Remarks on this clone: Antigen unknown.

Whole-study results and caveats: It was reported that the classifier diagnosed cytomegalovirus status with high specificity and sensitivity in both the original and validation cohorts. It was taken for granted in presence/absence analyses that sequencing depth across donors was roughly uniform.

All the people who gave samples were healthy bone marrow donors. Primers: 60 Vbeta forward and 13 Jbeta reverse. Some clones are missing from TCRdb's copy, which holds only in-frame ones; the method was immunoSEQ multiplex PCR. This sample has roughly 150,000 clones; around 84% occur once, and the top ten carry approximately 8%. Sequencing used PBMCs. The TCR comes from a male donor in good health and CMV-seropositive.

The CDR3 nucleotides read TGTGCCACCGTAAGTGGACAGGGGGCGAGTATCTATGGCTACACCTTC. This translates into CATVSGQGASIYGYTF. This chain connects TRBV5-4 to TRBJ1-2; 11 bases match TRBD1. There are 16 residues in the CDR3. The germline gives CDR1 SGHNT, CDR2 YYREEE (reference sequence). With 9 bases clipped from V and 4 bases from J, the junction kept 14 bases outside the gene matches.